The 9 T cell receptor beta chains presented below share a single source sample, sequenced in a study of beta chain features in type 1 diabetes. The isolated RNA, all of it, was reverse transcribed, so expressed TCRB transcripts were what got sequenced. Assay: immunoSEQ multiplex PCR; the TCRdb copy retains only in-frame clones and omits some. This sample yields 900,000 or so clones, of which about 17% are seen a single time; 0.023% belongs to the top ten. The specimen was naive CD4+ T cells from blood. These receptors were collected from a woman under 30 in good health.

This chain links TRBV27 with TRBJ1-2; D ambiguous. The V gene's germline CDR1 is MNHEY and CDR2 SMNVEV (reference sequence). The CDR3 contains 14 residues. V lost 5 bases and J lost 6, with 16 bases in between. CDR3 DNA sequence: TGTGCCAGCAGTCCGTACCCCCAAGGGAATGGCTACACCTTC. This encodes CASSPYPQGNGYTF.

This chain uses TRBV27 with TRBJ2-5; 15 positions agree with TRBD2. The CDR3 length is 18 residues. In germline, CDR1 is MNHEY, CDR2 SMNVEV (reference sequence). V was pared by 5 bases and J by 4 bases, with 11 bases of the junction left unmatched. The CDR3 bases are TGTGCCAGCAGTCCCGGGACTAGCGGGAGGTCTGGCGGAGAGACCCAGTACTTC. Its protein product is CASSPGTSGRSGGETQYF.

This clone was observed a few times. The chain carries TRBV7-2 and TRBJ2-5, with 8 bases lining up with TRBD1. The CDR3 has 13 residues. Losses at the gene ends were 5 bases for V and 7 bases for J; bases not matched to a gene: 6. Germline lookup yields CDR1 SGHTA and CDR2 FQGNSA. CDR3 DNA sequence: TGTGCCAGCAGCCCAGACAGGGGTGGGACCCAGTACTTC. Protein product: CASSPDRGGTQYF.

A few counts support this clone. The gene calls are TRBV4-2 and TRBJ2-2; 10 bases align to TRBD2. Germline-derived CDR1 and CDR2 are LGHNA and YNFKEQ. V lost 1 base to trimming and J lost 5 bases; unmatched junction nucleotides: 4. This CDR3 comprises 16 residues. CDR3 DNA sequence: TGTGCCAGCAGCCAAGCTAGCGGGAGAGTTACCGGGGAGCTGTTTTTT. Translating it yields CASSQASGRVTGELFF.

This chain links TRBV28 with TRBJ1-4, with D possibly being TRBD1 (6 bases). Between the trimmed V and J ends, which lost 8 bases and 4 bases, there was a span of 14 bases. The CDR3 is 14 amino acids. CDR1 and CDR2 from the germline V gene are MDHEN and SYDVKM. The CDR3 DNA sequence: TGTGCCAGCGCTAACCGAGGGGGTAATGAAAAACTGTTTTTT. Its translation: CASANRGGNEKLFF. The whole variable domain, filled in from reference TRBV28 and TRBJ1-4, reads DVKVTQSSRYLVKRTGEKVFLECVQDMDHENMFWYRQDPGLGLRLIYFSYDVKMKEKGDIPEGYSVSREKKERFSLILESASTNQTSMYLCASANRGGNEKLFFGSGTQLSVL.

This clone turned up a few times. The chain joins TRBV6-6 to TRBJ2-1, with 9 bases lining up with TRBD2. This CDR3 has 12 amino acids. With V trimmed by 11 bases and J by 9 bases, 8 bases remained unmatched. CDR1 is MNHNY, CDR2 SVGAGI, per germline (reference sequence). The CDR3 DNA reads as TGTGCCGCAAGACGTAGCGGGGGTGAGCAGTTCTTC. It is translated as CAARRSGGEQFF.

This sequence joins TRBV6-5 and TRBJ2-7; D gene unclear. V shed 0 bases and J shed 3 bases, with 9 bases lying between them. The CDR3 runs 14 residues. Germline V gives CDR1 MNHEY, CDR2 SVGAGI. The CDR3 is CASSYSGQLYEQYF. The DNA of the CDR3 is TGTGCCAGCAGTTACTCTGGGCAGCTCTACGAGCAGTACTTC.

This clone was observed a handful of times. Other DNA sequences of this sample code for an identical CDR3. The gene calls are TRBV28 and TRBJ1-1; no firm D call. V lost 2 bases and J lost 1, with 8 bases in between. Germline V gene sequence: CDR1 MDHEN, CDR2 SYDVKM. The CDR3 runs 14 residues. CDR3 protein: CASSLLSPNTEAFF. CDR3 DNA: TGTGCCAGCAGTTTACTATCGCCGAACACTGAAGCTTTCTTT.

This clone was seen only a few times. The chain uses TRBV7-2 and TRBJ2-7, with no clear D. Trimming took 1 base from V and 0 from J, leaving 7 bases between them. CDR1 and CDR2 from the germline V gene are SGHTA and FQGNSA. This CDR3 comprises 14 residues. The chain's CDR3 is CASSLEASSYEQYF. CDR3 in DNA: TGTGCCAGCAGCTTAGAGGCGAGCTCCTACGAGCAGTACTTC.